The table lists the clone carrying this T cell receptor (beta chain) with many counts. Antigen: not known. Orbital computed tomography and thyroid ultrasound, together with serum TRAb and thyroxine and clinical symptoms, were used for diagnoses. This sample was included in a study of T cells in Graves' hyperthyroidism and ophthalmopathy. Broader study findings: Stable hyperthyroidism was told apart from ophthalmopathy by a model built on 13 V-J features.

The TCR beta CDR3 regions underwent amplification using RNA transcripts as the source. The primer set for the first-round RT-PCR of the TCR CDR3 was HTBI. In TCRdb, the multiplex PCR reads were re-called with MiXCR into one record per CDR3 protein. The sample has approximately 370,000 distinct CDR3 sequences; about a sixth are singletons. The CDR3 is made up of 13 amino acids. Trimming removed 0 bases from V and 5 bases from J, with 6 bases in between. CDR1 LGHDT and CDR2 YNNKEL come from the germline V gene (reference sequence). V and J are TRBV3-1 and TRBJ2-3; the D is unclear. The TCR was taken from a woman aged 30 to 39 with Graves' hyperthyroidism that later progressed to Graves' ophthalmopathy. Sequenced input: blood. The CDR3 loop is CASSQDGRDTQYF. The CDR3 nucleotides read TGTGCCAGCAGCCAAGACGGTAGAGATACGCAGTATTTT.